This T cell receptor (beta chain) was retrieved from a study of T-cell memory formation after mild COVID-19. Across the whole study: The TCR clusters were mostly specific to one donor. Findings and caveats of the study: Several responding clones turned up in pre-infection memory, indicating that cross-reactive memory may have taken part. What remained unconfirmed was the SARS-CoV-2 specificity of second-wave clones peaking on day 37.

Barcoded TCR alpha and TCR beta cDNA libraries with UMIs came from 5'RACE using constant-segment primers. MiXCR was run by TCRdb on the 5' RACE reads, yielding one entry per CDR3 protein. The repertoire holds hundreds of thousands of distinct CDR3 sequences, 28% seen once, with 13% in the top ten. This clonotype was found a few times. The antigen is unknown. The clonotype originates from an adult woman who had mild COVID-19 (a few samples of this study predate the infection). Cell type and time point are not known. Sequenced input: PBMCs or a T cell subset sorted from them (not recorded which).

This CDR3 reads CASSLAGQGRRHTIYF. In DNA, the CDR3 is TGTGCCAGCAGCTTAGCCGGACAGGGGCGTCGTCACACCATATATTTT. The V and J genes are TRBV7-2 and TRBJ1-3; 9 bases line up with TRBD1. The V gene's germline CDR1 is SGHTA and CDR2 FQGNSA. V trimming: 0 bases; J trimming: 8 bases; junction bases outside the gene matches: 8. The CDR3 sequence is 16 residues long.